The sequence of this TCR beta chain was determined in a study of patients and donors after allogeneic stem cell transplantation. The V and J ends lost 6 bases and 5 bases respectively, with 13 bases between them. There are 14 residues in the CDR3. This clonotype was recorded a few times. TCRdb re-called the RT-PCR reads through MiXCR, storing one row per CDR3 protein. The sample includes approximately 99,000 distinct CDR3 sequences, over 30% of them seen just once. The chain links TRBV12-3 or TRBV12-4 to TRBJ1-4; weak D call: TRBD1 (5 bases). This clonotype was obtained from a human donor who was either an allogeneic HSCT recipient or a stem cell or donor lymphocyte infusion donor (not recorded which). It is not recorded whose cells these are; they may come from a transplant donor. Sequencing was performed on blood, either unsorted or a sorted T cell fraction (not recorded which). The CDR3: CASSRGTRNEKLFF. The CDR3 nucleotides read TGTGCCAGCAGCCGTGGGACGAGGAATGAAAAACTGTTTTTT.